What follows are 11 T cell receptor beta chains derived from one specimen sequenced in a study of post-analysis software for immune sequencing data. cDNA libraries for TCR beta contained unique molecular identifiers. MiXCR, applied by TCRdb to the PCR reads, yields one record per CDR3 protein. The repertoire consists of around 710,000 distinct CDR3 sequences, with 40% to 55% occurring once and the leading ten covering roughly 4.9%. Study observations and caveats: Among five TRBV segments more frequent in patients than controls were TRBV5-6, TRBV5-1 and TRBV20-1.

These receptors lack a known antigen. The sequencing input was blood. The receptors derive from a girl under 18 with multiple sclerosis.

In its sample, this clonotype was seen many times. CDR3 sequence (DNA): TGCAGTGCTAGAGACTTGGGGGGACAGAGAATGCCCTATGGCTACACCTTC. Amino acids: CSARDLGGQRMPYGYTF. The chain carries TRBV20-1 and TRBJ1-2, with 7 positions matching TRBD1. The V and J ends lost 0 bases and 4 bases, in that order; junction bases with no gene match: 14. Germline-derived CDR1 and CDR2 are DFQATT and SNEGSKA (reference sequence). The CDR3 covers 17 residues.

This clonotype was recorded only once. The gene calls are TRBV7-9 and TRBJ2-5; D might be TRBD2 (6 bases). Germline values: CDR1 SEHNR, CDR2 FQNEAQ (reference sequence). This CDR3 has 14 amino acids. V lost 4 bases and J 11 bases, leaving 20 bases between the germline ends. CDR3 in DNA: TGTGCCAGCAGCTCGGGAGTTTCTCTCAATGAGCAGTACTTC. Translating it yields CASSSGVSLNEQYF. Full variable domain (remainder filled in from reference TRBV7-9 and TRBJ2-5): DTGVSQNPRHKITKRGQNVTFRCDPISEHNRLYWYRQTLGQGPEFLTYFQNEAQLEKSRLLSDRFSAERPKGSFSTLEIQRTEQGDSAMYLCASSSGVSLNEQYFGPGTRLLVL.

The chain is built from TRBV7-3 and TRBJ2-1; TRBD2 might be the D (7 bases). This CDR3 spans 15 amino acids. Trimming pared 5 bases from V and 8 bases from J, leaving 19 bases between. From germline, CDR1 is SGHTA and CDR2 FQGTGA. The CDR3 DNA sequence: TGTGCCAGCAGCCAGGAGGGGGGGGGATTCGATGAGCAGTTCTTC. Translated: CASSQEGGGFDEQFF. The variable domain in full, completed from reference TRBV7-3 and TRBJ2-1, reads GAGVSQTPSNKVTEKGKYVELRCDPISGHTALYWYRQSLGQGPEFLIYFQGTGAADDSGLPNDRFFAVRPEGSVSTLKIQRTERGDSAVYLCASSQEGGGFDEQFFGPGTRLTVL.

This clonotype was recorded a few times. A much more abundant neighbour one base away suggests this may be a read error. CDR3 in amino acids: CASRWDSSYEQYF. The CDR3 bases are TGTGCCAGCAGGTGGGACAGCTCCTACGAGCAGTACTTC. The chain carries TRBV6-5 and TRBJ2-7, with TRBD1 identical over 7 bases. This CDR3 is built from 13 residues. After removal of 6 bases from V and 0 bases from J, the junction contained 2 bases not matched to a gene. Germline V gene lookup returns CDR1 MNHEY and CDR2 SVGAGI.

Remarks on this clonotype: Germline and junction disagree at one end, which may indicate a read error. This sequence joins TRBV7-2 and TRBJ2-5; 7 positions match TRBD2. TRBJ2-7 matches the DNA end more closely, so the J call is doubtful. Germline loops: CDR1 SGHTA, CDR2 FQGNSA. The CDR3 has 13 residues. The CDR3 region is CAGSLGLVSEQYF. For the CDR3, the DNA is TGTGCCGGCAGCTTAGGACTAGTTTCCGAGCAGTACTTC.

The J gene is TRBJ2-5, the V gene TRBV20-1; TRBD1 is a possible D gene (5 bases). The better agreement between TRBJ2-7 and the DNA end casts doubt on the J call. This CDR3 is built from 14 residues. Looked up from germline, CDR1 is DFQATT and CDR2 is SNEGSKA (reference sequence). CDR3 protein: CSGARQLNSYEQYF. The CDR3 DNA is TGCAGCGGCGCTCGACAGCTGAACTCCTACGAGCAGTACTTC.

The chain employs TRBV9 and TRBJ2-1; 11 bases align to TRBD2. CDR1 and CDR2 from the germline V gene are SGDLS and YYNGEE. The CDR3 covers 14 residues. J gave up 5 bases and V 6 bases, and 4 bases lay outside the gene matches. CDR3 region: CASTLTSGNNEQFF. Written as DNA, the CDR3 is TGTGCCAGCACGTTGACTAGCGGGAACAATGAGCAGTTCTTC.

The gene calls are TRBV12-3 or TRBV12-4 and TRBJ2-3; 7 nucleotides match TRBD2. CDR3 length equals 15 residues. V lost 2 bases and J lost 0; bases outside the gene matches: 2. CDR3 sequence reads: CASSLIAGSTDTQYF. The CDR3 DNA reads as TGTGCCAGCAGTTTAATAGCGGGTAGCACAGATACGCAGTATTTT.

CDR3 bases: TGTGCCAGCAGCCCCGGGAGTCCCGAGCAGTACTTC. Amino acid sequence: CASSPGSPEQYF. J is TRBJ2-7 and V is TRBV5-4, with D maybe TRBD2 (6 bases). The germline gives CDR1 SGHNT, CDR2 YYREEE (reference sequence). The CDR3 consists of 12 residues. V was clipped by 4 bases and J by 6 bases, with 11 bases between them.

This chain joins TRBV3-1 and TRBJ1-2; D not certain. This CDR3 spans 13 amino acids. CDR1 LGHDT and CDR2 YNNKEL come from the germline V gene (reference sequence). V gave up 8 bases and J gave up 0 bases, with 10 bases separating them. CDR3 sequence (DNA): TGTGCCAGCGCGAGTGCGGCTAACTATGGCTACACCTTC. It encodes CASASAANYGYTF.

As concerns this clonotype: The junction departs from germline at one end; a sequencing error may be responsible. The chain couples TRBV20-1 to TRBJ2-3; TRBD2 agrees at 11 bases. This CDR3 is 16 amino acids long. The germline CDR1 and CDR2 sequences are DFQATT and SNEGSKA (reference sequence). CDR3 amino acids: CSARGASGRSIDTQYF. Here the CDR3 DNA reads TGCAGTGCTAGAGGGGCTAGCGGGAGGAGCATAGATACGCAGTATTTT.